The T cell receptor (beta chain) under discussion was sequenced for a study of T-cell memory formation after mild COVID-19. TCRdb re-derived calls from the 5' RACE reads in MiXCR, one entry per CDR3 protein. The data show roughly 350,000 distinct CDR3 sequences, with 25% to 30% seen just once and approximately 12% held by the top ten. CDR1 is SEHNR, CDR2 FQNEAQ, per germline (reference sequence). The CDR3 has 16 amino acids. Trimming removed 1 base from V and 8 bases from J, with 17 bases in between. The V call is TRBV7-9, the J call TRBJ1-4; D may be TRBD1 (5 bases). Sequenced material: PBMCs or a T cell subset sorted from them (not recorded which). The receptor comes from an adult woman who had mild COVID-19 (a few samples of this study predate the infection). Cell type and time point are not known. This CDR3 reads CASSLGGAMLGEKLFF. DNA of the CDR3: TGTGCCAGCAGCTTAGGAGGGGCCATGCTGGGGGAAAAACTGTTTTTT.